Presented here are 5 T cell receptor beta chains from one specimen sequenced in a study of T cells in tumors after PD-1 blockade. Produced via immunoSEQ multiplex PCR; TCRdb's table is partial and in-frame only. This sample has about 47,000 clones; 60% to 80% occur once, and the top ten carry 16%. Specimen: PBMCs, collected before anti-PD-1 treatment. The receptor set was obtained from a human donor with basal cell carcinoma.

This clone was seen more than once but under ten times. V is TRBV10-2 and J is TRBJ1-6; D remains ambiguous. This CDR3 spans 15 amino acids. CDR1 is WSHSY, CDR2 SAAADI, per germline. V lost 2 bases and J 9 bases, leaving 14 bases between the germline ends. DNA for the CDR3: TGCGCCAGCAGTGAGAGGGTCGGGGATTTTTCACCCCTCCACTTT. Translated: CASSERVGDFSPLHF.

A single count supports this clone. The chain links TRBV28 to TRBJ1-5, with TRBD1 as a possible D gene (6 bases). Germline assignment: CDR1 MDHEN and CDR2 SYDVKM. Trimming cost V 2 bases and J 5 bases, with 10 bases left between them. The CDR3 is 14 amino acids. CDR3 nucleotide sequence: TGTGCCAGCAGTTTAACAGGGCGGCATCAGCCCCAGCATTTT. Translated, it gives CASSLTGRHQPQHF.

The chain recombines TRBV7-2 with TRBJ2-7; 13 bases agree with TRBD2. Germline CDR1 and CDR2: SGHTA and FQGNSA. V gave up 6 bases and J gave up 2 bases; unmatched junction bases: 7. This CDR3 comprises 16 residues. The CDR3 region is CASRGSTSGRAYEQYF. In nucleotides, the CDR3 is TGTGCCAGCAGGGGCAGCACTAGCGGGAGGGCCTACGAGCAGTACTTC.

The sample holds a few counts of this clone. The gene calls are TRBV7-3 and TRBJ2-2, with TRBD1 matching over 8 bases. Unmatched junction bases numbered 3, after V lost 5 bases and J lost 1 base. Germline V lookup: CDR1 SGHTA, CDR2 FQGTGA. The CDR3 runs 15 residues. The CDR3 DNA is TGTGCCAGCAGCCCAGGGGGCGTGAACACCGGGGAGCTGTTTTTT. Protein: CASSPGGVNTGELFF.

This sequence joins TRBV6-6 and TRBJ2-7; D not certain. CDR3 length equals 12 residues. Between the trimmed V and J ends, which lost 5 bases and 1 base, there was a span of 6 bases. Germline V gene lookup returns CDR1 MNHNY and CDR2 SVGAGI (reference sequence). This CDR3 reads CASSPTSYEQYF. CDR3 in DNA: TGTGCCAGCAGTCCTACATCCTACGAGCAGTACTTC.